This entry features one TCR beta chain sequence. The specificity of this receptor is unknown. Base qualities are missing; no much larger clone stands one base away. This sample was taken from a study of blood T cell repertoires in COVID-19 (TCRdb year 2020). Regarding the research as a whole: Samples covering the acute and convalescent phases of COVID-19 were provided by collaborators in the United States, Italy and Spain. Where available, HLA class I and class II types were taken from metadata supplied by the sample provider and were not determined by assay-based typing. The prospective study material was composed of cDNA or gDNA derived from T cells, B-cell-depleted T cells, or PBMCs. A de-identified subject ID, COVID-19 status, age in years and sex were almost always included in the sample metadata. A freely available public database, intended as a resource for researchers studying the immune response to SARS-CoV-2, is where the repertoires were released. Deeply sampled blood TCRbeta repertoires from subjects exposed to, actively infected with, or recovered from COVID-19 were included in the dataset. The samples were drawn from the first 160 participants of the ongoing ImmuneRACE study and from 1,200 or so subjects provided by 6 global collaborators. Here is what the overall study found, with its caveats: How much clinical and demographic metadata was included differed by source and by participant, and the metadata was provided uncurated.

TCRbeta CDR3 regions were amplified from genomic DNA using the immunoSEQ Assay, a bias-controlled multiplex PCR. The authors' analysis ran thus. Within the assay, amplification of reference gene primers was used to estimate how many nucleated cells each sample contained. To quantify the absolute abundance of each unique TCRbeta CDR3 rearrangement, sequence reads were collapsed and filtered. Productive Simpson clonality was computed per sample as the square root of Simpson's diversity index over productive rearrangements. Not all clones reach the TCRdb copy of this immuneACCESS table, which keeps in-frame sequences only. Checked studies attribute under half of the gap to unresolved V genes and leave the rest unexplained. V, J and clone size are taken as reported in that table, and D and trimming were inferred from the DNA itself. This sample gives nearly 55,000 clones in total; over 70% of them show up just once. Clones ranked in the top ten supply approximately 15% of the sample.

The CDR3 has 16 amino acids, counting the end cysteine and phenylalanine. Only the CDR3 part of the read is kept: 48 bases, read in frame from the first base. According to the germline V gene (reference sequence), CDR1 reads LNHDA and CDR2 reads SQIVND. Trimmed from V: 7 bases; trimmed from J: 4 bases; junction bases lacking a gene match: 8. Collaborating institutions collected whole blood in K2EDTA tubes following their own protocols. For TCRbeta analysis, collaborators shipped samples in one of three forms: frozen whole blood, isolated PBMCs, or DNA extracted from either of those sample types. Recombination linked TRBV19 to TRBJ2-1, with TRBD2 matching 12 junction bases. The sequenced sample was peripheral blood. The TCR originated in a human donor with active or convalescent COVID-19. The donor label of this sample is uncertain. The sequenced DNA: TGTGCCAGTATCCAAACCGGGACTAGCGGGTACAATGAGCAGTTCTTC. Its protein is CASIQTGTSGYNEQFF.